Below are 4 T cell receptor beta chains sequenced from a single sample in a study of blood T cell repertoires in COVID-19. Measured with immunoSEQ multiplex PCR; TCRdb has only the in-frame clones, and not every one. The table lists 230,000 or so clones, just over 85% of them singletons. Sequenced input: PBMCs or T cells enriched from blood (not recorded which). The receptors originated from a woman between 40 and 55 years old with acute COVID-19.

The chain employs TRBV11-2 and TRBJ2-2; TRBD1 matches 11 bases. Germline V gene lookup returns CDR1 SGHAT and CDR2 FQNNGV. This CDR3 has 18 residues. With V trimmed by 2 bases and J by 2 bases, 7 bases remained unmatched. CDR3 sequence (DNA): TGTGCCAGCAGCTTAAGCAGGGGACAGGGGGTCAACACCGGGGAGCTGTTTTTT. The encoded protein is CASSLSRGQGVNTGELFF.

The genes are TRBV5-1 and TRBJ1-2, with 7 bases lining up with TRBD1. Germline trimming cut 4 bases from V and 8 bases from J; bases unmatched to any gene: 8. Germline CDR1 SGHRS, CDR2 YFSETQ. This CDR3 is built from 13 residues. The CDR3 spells CASSPGQVYGYTF. The CDR3 nucleotides read TGCGCCAGCAGCCCAGGACAGGTCTACGGCTACACCTTC.

The rearrangement joins TRBV18 to TRBJ1-1, with 8 bases lining up with TRBD1. This CDR3 is 16 amino acids long. V gave up 2 bases and J gave up 4 bases; unmatched junction bases: 9. Germline CDR1 reads KGHSH; CDR2 reads LQKENI. The CDR3 DNA reads as TGTGCCAGCTCACCAAGTGACCGGACAGGGCGCACTGAAGCTTTCTTT. Protein: CASSPSDRTGRTEAFF.

This chain joins TRBV5-8 and TRBJ2-2; tentatively, D is TRBD2 (6 bases). V dropped 4 bases and J dropped 3 bases, with 16 bases sitting between them. The CDR3 is 16 amino acids. The V gene's germline CDR1 is SGHTS and CDR2 YDEGEE. The CDR3 loop is CASSRRGLGDTGELFF. In DNA, the CDR3 is TGTGCCAGCAGCCGCCGGGGACTGGGTGACACCGGGGAGCTGTTTTTT. Full variable domain (remainder filled in from reference TRBV5-8 and TRBJ2-2): EAGVTQSPTHLIKTRGQQATLRCSPISGHTSVYWYQQALGLGLQFLLWYDEGEERNRGNFPPRFSGRQFPNYSSELNVNALELEDSALYLCASSRRGLGDTGELFFGEGSRLTVL.